A single sample is the source of the 30 T cell receptor beta chains below, sequenced in a study of blood T cell repertoires in COVID-19. Only in-frame clones appear in the TCRdb table, and some are missing; sequencing was by immunoSEQ multiplex PCR. The sample consists of hundreds of thousands of clones, approximately 80% of them appearing once. Sample: peripheral blood. The receptors were sampled from a woman aged 45-59 years with acute or convalescent COVID-19.

The chain couples TRBV29-1 to TRBJ2-7, with 7 bases aligning to TRBD2. Germline loops: CDR1 SQVTM, CDR2 ANQGSEA. V was pared by 4 bases and J by 7 bases, with 7 bases of the junction left unmatched. The CDR3 spans 12 residues. CDR3 in amino acids: CSVADGGGEQYF. The CDR3 nucleotides are TGCAGCGTTGCTGATGGGGGGGGTGAGCAGTACTTC.

V is TRBV25-1 and J is TRBJ2-3; 9 bases fit TRBD2. The CDR3 is 16 amino acids. J lost 2 bases, V lost 5 bases, and 8 bases had no gene match. Germline CDR1 is MGHDK and CDR2 is SYGVNS. CDR3 loop: CASSQSGGPLTDTQYF. CDR3 nucleotides: TGTGCCAGCAGTCAAAGCGGGGGGCCTCTCACAGATACGCAGTATTTT.

J is TRBJ2-5 and V is TRBV19, with D possibly matching TRBD1 (5 bases). The germline V and J ends were trimmed by 2 bases and 2 bases, with 6 bases remaining between them. The CDR3 is made up of 13 amino acids. The germline gives CDR1 LNHDA, CDR2 SQIVND (reference sequence). CDR3 residues: CASSIRQQETQYF. For the CDR3, the DNA is TGTGCCAGTAGTATAAGACAGCAAGAGACCCAGTACTTC.

The chain couples TRBV2 to TRBJ2-7; 8 nucleotides agree with TRBD1. V was pared by 5 bases and J by 4 bases, with 10 bases of the junction left unmatched. Germline lookup yields CDR1 SNHLY and CDR2 FYNNEI. This CDR3 spans 15 amino acids. CDR3 amino acids: CASSRVDRDNYEQYF. DNA for the CDR3: TGTGCCAGCAGTCGGGTGGACAGGGATAATTACGAGCAGTACTTC.

The chain carries TRBV4-3 and TRBJ2-6; 10 nucleotides agree with TRBD1. The CDR3 loop spans 18 amino acids. Unmatched junction bases numbered 6, after V lost 4 bases and J lost 0 bases. Germline V CDR1 and CDR2: LGHNA, YSLEER. CDR3 nucleotides: TGCGCCAGCAGCCGAATGGGGGACAGGGGCTCTGGGGCCAACGTCCTGACTTTC. It translates to CASSRMGDRGSGANVLTF.

This chain links TRBV3-1 (or the pseudogene TRBV3-2) with TRBJ2-1; 9 bases map to TRBD2. Germline V gene lookup returns CDR1 LGHDT and CDR2 YNNKEL (reference sequence). V shed 0 bases, J shed 2 bases, and the junction held 5 bases outside the gene matches. The CDR3 runs to 17 residues. For the CDR3, the DNA is TGTGCCAGCAGCCAAGATAGCGGGGGAAGGGCCTACAATGAGCAGTTCTTC. Amino acids: CASSQDSGGRAYNEQFF.

The chain joins TRBV5-1 to TRBJ2-7; the match to TRBD2 covers 8 bases. V trimming: 0 bases; J trimming: 4 bases; junction bases outside the gene matches: 6. The CDR3 covers 15 residues. Germline V gene lookup returns CDR1 SGHRS and CDR2 YFSETQ. The CDR3 is CASSLASGRSYEQYF. In nucleotides, the CDR3 is TGCGCCAGCAGCTTGGCCAGCGGGAGATCGTACGAGCAGTACTTC.

CDR3 coding DNA: TGTGCCAGCAGTTTGAGCTACAGGAGCAATCAGCCCCAGCATTTT. Translation: CASSLSYRSNQPQHF. This chain links TRBV6-5 with TRBJ1-5; D possibly corresponds to TRBD1 (5 bases). The CDR3 extends over 15 amino acids. Germline CDR1 reads MNHEY; CDR2 reads SVGAGI. Trimming took off 4 bases at V and 1 base at J, with 11 bases between the two ends.

CDR3 DNA sequence: TGTGCACGGAAGGGGGCTAGCGGGGCCCAAGAGACCCAGTACTTC. It yields the protein CARKGASGAQETQYF. V usage is TRBV30 and J usage is TRBJ2-5, with 9 nucleotides matching TRBD2. From germline, CDR1 is GTSNPN and CDR2 SVGIG (reference sequence). CDR3 size: 15 residues.

The genes are TRBV20-1 and TRBJ1-2; no reliable D call. V was shortened by 3 bases and J by 8 bases, with 10 bases between the two germline ends. The CDR3 spans 11 residues. In germline, CDR1 is DFQATT, CDR2 SNEGSKA (reference sequence). The CDR3 spells CSASWGAGYTF. For the CDR3, the DNA is TGCAGTGCTAGCTGGGGAGCCGGCTACACCTTC.

This clone was picked up a small number of times. The chain recombines TRBV19 with TRBJ2-1; possibly TRBD2 for D (7 bases). This CDR3 is 15 amino acids long. The V gene lost 3 bases and the J gene lost 7 bases, with 16 bases spanning the gap. Germline assignment: CDR1 LNHDA and CDR2 SQIVND (reference sequence). CDR3 region: CASSIFAGAGNEQFF. The CDR3 nucleotides read TGTGCCAGTAGTATCTTTGCGGGGGCCGGGAATGAGCAGTTCTTC.

The V and J genes are TRBV3-1 (or the pseudogene TRBV3-2) and TRBJ1-2; possibly TRBD1 for D (5 bases). CDR1 LGHDT and CDR2 YNNKEL come from the germline V gene (reference sequence). The length of the CDR3 is 13 residues. Trimming pared 4 bases from V and 4 bases from J, leaving 10 bases between. The CDR3 DNA reads as TGTGCCAGCAGCCGGACACGAGCCTATGGCTACACCTTC. Protein product: CASSRTRAYGYTF.

The chain has TRBV12-3 or TRBV12-4 and TRBJ1-2; D gene unclear. Trimming took 8 bases from V and 2 from J, leaving 12 bases between them. The CDR3 runs 13 residues. As DNA, the CDR3 is TGTGCCAGCGGGTCTGCGGGGAACTATGGCTACACCTTC. Protein product: CASGSAGNYGYTF.

This chain connects TRBV28 to TRBJ2-7, with no clear D. The ends were cut back, 7 bases at V and 3 bases at J, with 7 bases in the middle. This CDR3 spans 11 amino acids. CDR1 and CDR2 from the germline V gene are MDHEN and SYDVKM. The CDR3 reads CASKFNYEQYF. CDR3 DNA sequence: TGTGCCAGCAAATTTAACTACGAGCAGTACTTC.

The V call is TRBV30, the J call TRBJ2-3, with 8 bases that match TRBD2. V lost 0 bases to trimming and J lost 5 bases; unmatched junction nucleotides: 7. The CDR3 runs 15 residues. Germline V gene sequence: CDR1 GTSNPN, CDR2 SVGIG (reference sequence). As DNA, the CDR3 is TGTGCCTGGAGTGTCCCGGGGGGGCCCATAGATACGCAGTATTTT. Its protein is CAWSVPGGPIDTQYF. Based on the CDR3 plus reference TRBV30 and TRBJ2-3, the full variable domain is SQTIHQWPATLVQPVGSPLSLECTVEGTSNPNLYWYRQAAGRGLQLLFYSVGIGQISSEVPQNLSASRPQDRQFILSSKKLLLSDSGFYLCAWSVPGGPIDTQYFGPGTRLTVL.

V is TRBV27 and J is TRBJ2-7, with a possible D match to TRBD1 (6 bases). Germline V gene lookup returns CDR1 MNHEY and CDR2 SMNVEV (reference sequence). V was trimmed by 3 bases and J by 7 bases, leaving 13 bases between them. The CDR3 has 13 residues. The CDR3 sequence: CASSFRQGSEQYF. The CDR3 DNA follows: TGTGCCAGCAGTTTTCGGCAGGGGTCGGAGCAGTACTTC.

The chain recombines TRBV5-1 with TRBJ2-2; 7 positions match TRBD1. V was pared by 4 bases and J by 1 base, with 7 bases of the junction left unmatched. CDR3 size: 16 residues. Germline loops: CDR1 SGHRS, CDR2 YFSETQ. The CDR3: CASSPPQGMNTGELFF. CDR3 in DNA: TGCGCCAGCAGCCCACCACAGGGGATGAACACCGGGGAGCTGTTTTTT.

The chain carries TRBV6-5 and TRBJ2-3; the match to TRBD1 covers 7 bases. In germline, CDR1 is MNHEY, CDR2 SVGAGI. V gave up 6 bases and J gave up 0 bases; unmatched junction bases: 6. The CDR3 consists of 15 residues. CDR3 protein: CASRPGQASTDTQYF. The CDR3 DNA reads as TGTGCCAGCAGACCAGGACAGGCTAGCACAGATACGCAGTATTTT.

The rearrangement joins TRBV6-5 to TRBJ2-3; TRBD2 matches at 7 bases. This CDR3 is 14 amino acids long. The germline CDR1 and CDR2 sequences are MNHEY and SVGAGI. Losses at the gene ends were 6 bases for V and 2 bases for J; bases not matched to a gene: 5. The CDR3 DNA follows: TGTGCCAGCAGAGACGGACTAGTCACAGATACGCAGTATTTT. Translating gives CASRDGLVTDTQYF.

The rearrangement uses TRBV9 and TRBJ1-1, with 7 positions matching TRBD1. The length of the CDR3 is 15 residues. From germline, CDR1 is SGDLS and CDR2 YYNGEE. V dropped 3 bases and J dropped 10; count of bases not matched to a gene: 15. The CDR3 region is CASSAGDSYVEPAFF. The CDR3 DNA reads as TGTGCCAGCAGCGCCGGGGACAGCTATGTAGAGCCAGCTTTCTTT.

In its sample, this clone was seen a few times. CDR3 in DNA: TGTGCCAGCAGCCAAGATCTCGACATCACTGAAGCTTTCTTT. Protein: CASSQDLDITEAFF. This rearrangement joins TRBV14 to TRBJ1-1; no clear D. The CDR3 covers 14 residues. Germline CDR1 reads SGHDN; CDR2 reads FVKESK. V was shortened by 0 bases and J by 4 bases, with 9 bases between the two germline ends.

This clone was detected only once. The gene calls are TRBV2 and TRBJ1-6, with D perhaps TRBD1 (6 bases). The CDR3 extends over 13 amino acids. Trimming pared 8 bases from V and 10 bases from J, leaving 15 bases between. Germline V gene sequence: CDR1 SNHLY, CDR2 FYNNEI. Here the CDR3 DNA reads TGTGCCAGCCTTGAGGACAGCGGCTCACCCCTCCACTTT. Its translation is CASLEDSGSPLHF.

The chain links TRBV27 to TRBJ1-2; D is possibly TRBD1 (6 bases). Germline CDR1 reads MNHEY; CDR2 reads SMNVEV (reference sequence). The CDR3 has 13 amino acids. The V end was cut by 4 bases, the J end by 5 bases, with 11 bases between. CDR3 in DNA: TGTGCCAGCAGTTCCCCTCAGGGGTATGGCTACACCTTC. Translated: CASSSPQGYGYTF.

CDR3: CASSLGEDTEAFF. The CDR3 coding sequence is TGTGCCAGCAGCTTGGGGGAGGACACTGAAGCTTTCTTT. The chain recombines TRBV5-5 with TRBJ1-1; D not resolved. Germline V gene sequence: CDR1 SGHKS, CDR2 YYEKEE (reference sequence). V was shortened by 0 bases and J by 3 bases, with 6 bases between the two germline ends. This CDR3 contains 13 residues.

A few counts support this clone. The gene calls are TRBV12-3 or TRBV12-4 and TRBJ1-1; 8 bases are shared with TRBD1. The CDR3 contains 13 residues. Germline trimming cut 10 bases from V and 5 bases from J; bases unmatched to any gene: 9. The CDR3 spells CATQQGGKTEAFF. CDR3 in DNA: TGTGCCACCCAACAGGGGGGTAAGACTGAAGCTTTCTTT.

The chain combines TRBV6-2 or TRBV6-3 with TRBJ2-2, with 9 bases that match TRBD1. Germline CDR1 is MNHEY and CDR2 is SVGEGT. The CDR3 is 15 amino acids. Trimming removed 5 bases from V and 3 bases from J; junction bases left unmatched: 4. The CDR3 here is CASSTRDRDTGELFF. For the CDR3, the DNA is TGTGCCAGCAGTACCCGGGACAGGGACACCGGGGAGCTGTTTTTT.

The chain is built from TRBV27 and TRBJ1-6; 9 nucleotides align to TRBD1. The CDR3 consists of 13 residues. The V gene end was trimmed by 6 bases and the J gene end by 10 bases; junction bases not matched to a gene: 4. The germline V gene encodes CDR1 MNHEY and CDR2 SMNVEV (reference sequence). The CDR3 DNA reads TGTGCCAGCAGAACTACAGGGGGCTCACCCCTCCACTTT. This encodes CASRTTGGSPLHF.

This clone came up a few times. The chain joins TRBV7-8 to TRBJ2-7; tentatively, D is TRBD1 (6 bases). The CDR3 sequence is 17 residues long. V was pared by 0 bases and J by 5 bases, with 20 bases between. The V gene's germline CDR1 is SGHVS and CDR2 FQNEAQ. The CDR3 protein is CASSLATLTTGIDEQYF. The DNA of the CDR3 is TGTGCCAGCAGCTTAGCGACCCTAACAACAGGGATCGACGAGCAGTACTTC.

CDR3 residues: CASSTLAGGGGDIQYF. CDR3 DNA: TGTGCCAGCAGCACACTAGCGGGAGGGGGAGGGGACATTCAGTACTTC. V usage is TRBV9 and J usage is TRBJ2-4; 13 bases are a match to TRBD2. Germline V gene data show CDR1 as SGDLS and CDR2 as YYNGEE. Trimming removed 4 bases from V and 8 bases from J; junction bases left unmatched: 9. The CDR3 sequence is 16 residues long.

This clone was counted once. The CDR3 sequence: CASNLLTGTSGVGTQYF. CDR3 sequence (DNA): TGTGCCAGCAACCTCCTTACCGGGACTAGCGGTGTGGGGACCCAGTACTTC. This sequence joins TRBV2 and TRBJ2-5; 11 nucleotides align to TRBD2. Unmatched junction bases numbered 17, after V lost 7 bases and J lost 7 bases. In germline, CDR1 is SNHLY, CDR2 FYNNEI. The CDR3 has 17 residues.